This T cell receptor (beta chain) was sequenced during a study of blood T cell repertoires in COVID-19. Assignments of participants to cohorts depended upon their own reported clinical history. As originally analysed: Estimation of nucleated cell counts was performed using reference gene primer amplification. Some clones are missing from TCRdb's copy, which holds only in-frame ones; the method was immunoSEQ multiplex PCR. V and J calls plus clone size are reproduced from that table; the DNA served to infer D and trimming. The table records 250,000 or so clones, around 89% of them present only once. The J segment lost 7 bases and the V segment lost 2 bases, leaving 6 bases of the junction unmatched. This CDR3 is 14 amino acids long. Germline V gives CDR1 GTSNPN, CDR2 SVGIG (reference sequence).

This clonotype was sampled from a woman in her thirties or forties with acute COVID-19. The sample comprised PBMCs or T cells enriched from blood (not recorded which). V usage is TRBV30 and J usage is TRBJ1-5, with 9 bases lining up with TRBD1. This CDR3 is CAWSPGQGGQPQHF. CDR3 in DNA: TGTGCCTGGAGTCCGGGACAGGGTGGCCAGCCCCAGCATTTT.